The 20 T cell receptor beta chains in this list originate from one sample, sequenced in a study of T cell responses to AZD1222 COVID-19 vaccine. Profiled with immunoSEQ multiplex PCR; TCRdb holds only in-frame clones, not every one. This table has 150,000 to 160,000 clones, about 90% appearing once. The sequences come from peripheral blood, collected on day 0 of MenACWY control vaccination. Receptor source: an adult in good health.

This chain joins TRBV4-2 and TRBJ2-2; no clear D gene. In germline, CDR1 is LGHNA, CDR2 YNFKEQ. This CDR3 is 15 amino acids long. V was cut by 0 bases and J by 6 bases, with 11 bases left in between. CDR3 coding DNA: TGTGCCAGCAGCCAAGATGTAGCAAGGGCCGGGGAGCTGTTTTTT. This encodes CASSQDVARAGELFF.

V gene TRBV10-2 combines with J gene TRBJ2-7, with D unclear. V dropped 3 bases and J dropped 2 bases, with 23 bases sitting between them. The CDR3 has 18 amino acids. Germline V CDR1 and CDR2: WSHSY, SAAADI. The CDR3 DNA reads TGCGCCAGCAGTGACTCAAGGATAGGACCCGTCAGAACCTACGAGCAGTACGTC. It encodes CASSDSRIGPVRTYEQYV.

The genes are TRBV28 and TRBJ1-4; unclear D gene. The germline V gene has CDR1 MDHEN and CDR2 SYDVKM. The CDR3 loop spans 14 amino acids. The V end was cut by 6 bases, the J end by 3 bases, with 11 bases between. CDR3 residues: CASSWSGSNEKLFF. The CDR3 region has the DNA TGTGCCAGCAGCTGGTCGGGGTCTAATGAAAAACTGTTTTTT.

This rearrangement joins TRBV7-3 to TRBJ1-3, with a possible D match to TRBD1 (5 bases). This CDR3 is 17 amino acids long. Germline V CDR1 and CDR2: SGHTA, FQGTGA. V shed 1 base and J shed 2 bases, with 15 bases lying between them. The CDR3 region is CASSLRGRASPGNTIYF. As DNA, the CDR3 is TGTGCCAGCAGCTTAAGGGGCAGGGCTTCTCCTGGAAACACCATATATTTT.

The chain combines TRBV28 with TRBJ1-3; the match to TRBD1 covers 8 bases. V shed 2 bases and J 2 bases; nucleotides not matched to a gene: 8. CDR3 size: 17 residues. CDR1 is MDHEN, CDR2 SYDVKM, per germline. The chain's CDR3 is CASSLGRGRGPGNTIYF. In nucleotides, the CDR3 is TGTGCCAGCAGTTTAGGACGGGGCAGGGGGCCTGGAAACACCATATATTTT.

The chain carries TRBV3-1 (or the pseudogene TRBV3-2) and TRBJ1-1; possibly TRBD1 for D (5 bases). Deletions cut 7 bases from V and 4 bases from J, with 16 bases between. The CDR3 consists of 14 residues. Germline CDR1 reads LGHDT; CDR2 reads YNNKEL (reference sequence). The CDR3 reads CASTRSGEGTEAFF. CDR3 DNA sequence: TGTGCCAGCACCCGCTCGGGGGAGGGCACTGAAGCTTTCTTT.

This clone has only one observation. The V and J genes are TRBV5-1 and TRBJ1-1; possibly TRBD1 for D (6 bases). CDR3 length: 15 residues. The germline V gene has CDR1 SGHRS and CDR2 YFSETQ. Trimming cost V 3 bases and J 3 bases, with 15 bases left between them. This chain's CDR3 is CASSWRTASDTEAFF. The CDR3 DNA sequence: TGCGCCAGCAGCTGGAGGACAGCTTCAGACACTGAAGCTTTCTTT. The complete variable domain, with remaining parts taken from reference TRBV5-1 and TRBJ1-1, reads KAGVTQTPRYLIKTRGQQVTLSCSPISGHRSVSWYQQTPGQGLQFLFEYFSETQRNKGNFPGRFSGRQFSNSRSEMNVSTLELGDSALYLCASSWRTASDTEAFFGQGTRLTVV.

This clone has just one count. V usage is TRBV18 and J usage is TRBJ1-2; D remains ambiguous. Per germline, CDR1 KGHSH and CDR2 LQKENI. The V gene lost 5 bases and the J gene lost 2 bases, with 15 bases spanning the gap. This CDR3 has 15 amino acids. The CDR3 here is CASSSSDAGNYGYTF. CDR3 coding DNA: TGTGCCAGCTCATCTTCGGACGCAGGAAACTATGGCTACACCTTC.

The V call is TRBV7-9, the J call TRBJ2-3; D gene unclear. From germline, CDR1 is SEHNR and CDR2 FQNEAQ (reference sequence). Between the trimmed V and J ends, which lost 7 bases and 6 bases, there was a span of 14 bases. The CDR3 runs 13 residues. The CDR3 sequence: CASNHPERDTQYF. CDR3 DNA: TGTGCCAGCAACCATCCCGAGAGGGATACGCAGTATTTT. Together with reference TRBV7-9 and TRBJ2-3, the CDR3 gives the full variable domain: DTGVSQNPRHKITKRGQNVTFRCDPISEHNRLYWYRQTLGQGPEFLTYFQNEAQLEKSRLLSDRFSAERPKGSFSTLEIQRTEQGDSAMYLCASNHPERDTQYFGPGTRLTVL.

The V gene is TRBV4-1, the J gene TRBJ2-1; weak D call: TRBD2 (6 bases). This CDR3 is built from 16 residues. Germline CDR1 reads MGHRA; CDR2 reads YSYEKL. The V end was cut by 0 bases, the J end by 4 bases, with 13 bases between. Here the CDR3 reads CASSQDTGLIYNEQFF. The CDR3 nucleotides read TGCGCCAGCAGCCAAGATACGGGACTTATATACAATGAGCAGTTCTTC.

The rearrangement links TRBV6-1 to TRBJ2-7; D is tentatively TRBD1 or TRBD2 (5 bases each). V shed 2 bases and J shed 4 bases, with 15 bases lying between them. The CDR3 consists of 15 residues. The germline V gene has CDR1 MNHNS and CDR2 SASEGT. CDR3 DNA: TGTGCCAGCAGTGAATTAGAGGGGCCGAGGTACGAGCAGTACGTC. It specifies CASSELEGPRYEQYV.

V and J are TRBV27 and TRBJ2-5, with a weak D call TRBD2 (5 bases). The CDR3 runs 11 residues. V lost 7 bases and J 2 bases, leaving 5 bases between the germline ends. CDR1 and CDR2 from the germline V gene are MNHEY and SMNVEV (reference sequence). The CDR3 is CASKRQETQYF. The CDR3, as DNA: TGTGCCAGCAAGCGGCAAGAGACCCAGTACTTC.

The chain combines TRBV4-2 with TRBJ2-7, with TRBD2 matching over 8 bases. V shed 4 bases and J 0 bases; nucleotides not matched to a gene: 5. Germline V gene data show CDR1 as LGHNA and CDR2 as YNFKEQ. CDR3 length equals 15 residues. CDR3 region: CASSLGSGVSYEQYF. CDR3 DNA sequence: TGTGCCAGCAGCCTGGGTAGCGGGGTCTCCTACGAGCAGTACTTC.

The chain combines TRBV6-5 with TRBJ2-7; 7 nucleotides align to TRBD2. Germline lookup yields CDR1 MNHEY and CDR2 SVGAGI. This CDR3 contains 16 residues. V lost 0 bases to trimming and J lost 3 bases; unmatched junction nucleotides: 8. CDR3 in DNA: TGTGCCAGCAGTTACTCGGTTGCGGGAGATAGCTACGAGCAGTACTTC. Translation gives CASSYSVAGDSYEQYF.

CDR3: CASSLSHNTDTQYF. As DNA, the CDR3 is TGTGCCAGCAGTTTATCCCATAACACAGATACGCAGTATTTT. This chain connects TRBV27 to TRBJ2-3; D call uncertain. The germline V gene has CDR1 MNHEY and CDR2 SMNVEV (reference sequence). V was shortened by 0 bases and J by 2 bases, with 6 bases between the two germline ends. The CDR3 totals 14 residues.

V gene TRBV7-9 combines with J gene TRBJ1-2, with TRBD1 as a possible D gene (5 bases). Trimming shortened V by 5 bases and J by 3 bases, and 16 bases separated the two germline ends. Germline V gene lookup returns CDR1 SEHNR and CDR2 FQNEAQ (reference sequence). This CDR3 has 15 residues. The CDR3 region is CASSDRIRGDYGYTF. The CDR3 DNA reads as TGTGCCAGCAGCGACCGCATTCGGGGGGACTATGGCTACACCTTC.

The rearrangement joins TRBV29-1 to TRBJ1-2; TRBD1 is a possible D gene (5 bases). The CDR3 is 13 residues long. The germline V and J ends were trimmed by 0 bases and 4 bases, with 9 bases remaining between them. Germline CDR1 SQVTM, CDR2 ANQGSEA. The CDR3 sequence is CSVEDMGGYGYTF. For the CDR3, the DNA is TGCAGCGTTGAAGATATGGGGGGCTATGGCTACACCTTC.

The chain joins TRBV12-3 or TRBV12-4 to TRBJ2-1; TRBD1 might be the D (5 bases). Trimming took 5 bases from V and 5 from J, leaving 10 bases between them. This CDR3 region has 13 residues. CDR3 coding DNA: TGTGCCAGCAGTATCACCAGGGACAATGAGCAGTTCTTC. Its translation is CASSITRDNEQFF.

This chain connects TRBV6-2 or TRBV6-3 to TRBJ1-5; no clear D gene. There are 13 residues in the CDR3. V gave up 0 bases and J gave up 6 bases, with 6 bases separating them. Germline V gene lookup returns CDR1 MNHEY and CDR2 SVGEGT. In DNA, the CDR3 is TGTGCCAGCAGTTACTCGTACGGTCAGCCCCAGCATTTT. Translated: CASSYSYGQPQHF.

The genes are TRBV5-1 and TRBJ2-3; 9 bases match TRBD1. Trimming removed 4 bases from V and 0 bases from J; junction bases left unmatched: 6. Looked up from germline, CDR1 is SGHRS and CDR2 is YFSETQ. The CDR3 spans 16 residues. This CDR3 reads CASSIQGASSTDTQYF. The CDR3 region has the DNA TGCGCCAGCAGCATACAGGGGGCTAGTAGCACAGATACGCAGTATTTT.